Here is one T cell receptor (beta chain) with its context. Trimming took off 8 bases at V and 4 bases at J, with 2 bases between the two ends. The germline V gene encodes CDR1 SEHNR and CDR2 FQNEAQ (reference sequence). This CDR3 contains 10 residues. These data are taken from a study of graft-versus-host responses after intestinal transplantation. Libraries were prepared by immunoSEQ multiplex PCR; TCRdb keeps only in-frame clonotypes and omits some of them. The data hold roughly 9,400 clones, with around 94% observed a single time. The TCR originated in a human patient who received an intestinal transplant, so some T cells may come from the graft donor. The sequencing used PBMCs, collected 8 days after intestinal transplant. The chain is built from TRBV7-9 and TRBJ2-2, with D unresolved. CDR3 region: CASLTGELFF. CDR3 DNA sequence: TGTGCCAGCCTCACCGGGGAGCTGTTTTTT.